These 10 T cell receptor beta chains originate from one sample sequenced in a study of blood T cells in healthy people across ages. Then a second PCR, running roughly 7 to 11 cycles, was carried out with a sample-barcoded 5' primer and a J-beta primer mix. TCRdb independently ran MiXCR on the 5' RACE reads; one entry per CDR3 protein. The sample holds approximately 1.5 million distinct CDR3 sequences, roughly 32% seen once. The sequenced sample consisted of blood. These receptors came from a woman aged 30 to 39 in good health.

The chain combines TRBV20-1 with TRBJ1-5, with 10 bases that match TRBD1. The CDR3 sequence is 17 residues long. Trimming cost V 3 bases and J 0 bases; bases outside gene matches: 8. The germline V gene has CDR1 DFQATT and CDR2 SNEGSKA (reference sequence). The CDR3 region is CSAREGQGDHSNQPQHF. The CDR3 DNA reads TGCAGTGCTAGGGAAGGACAGGGGGACCATAGCAATCAGCCCCAGCATTTT.

The chain couples TRBV27 to TRBJ2-5, with a possible D match to TRBD1 (7 bases). V was shortened by 0 bases and J by 5 bases, with 13 bases between the two germline ends. CDR1 and CDR2 (germline): MNHEY, SMNVEV (reference sequence). The CDR3 runs 15 residues. CDR3 in DNA: TGTGCCAGCAGTTTATCCAGGGGGGTAGGCGAGACCCAGTACTTC. Translated, it gives CASSLSRGVGETQYF.

This clonotype occurred many times. The V gene is TRBV21-1, the J gene TRBJ2-1; the table assigns TRBD1, which was not confirmed against the DNA. TRBV21-1 is labeled a pseudogene. There are 13 residues in the CDR3. This chain's CDR3 is CASSKTTGNEQFF. Written as DNA, the CDR3 is TGTGCCAGCAGCAAAACCACAGGGAATGAGCAGTTCTTC.

This clonotype has only a few counts. The J gene is TRBJ2-3, the V gene TRBV11-2, with 8 bases matching TRBD2. The CDR3 loop spans 15 amino acids. V lost 2 bases, J lost 5 bases, and 6 bases stayed unmatched. Per germline, CDR1 SGHAT and CDR2 FQNNGV. DNA of the CDR3: TGTGCCAGCAGCTTAATCGGGGGGGTAAGAGATACGCAGTATTTT. Protein: CASSLIGGVRDTQYF.

The chain combines TRBV4-1 with TRBJ2-7; no reliable D call. The V gene's germline CDR1 is MGHRA and CDR2 YSYEKL. The CDR3 spans 16 residues. Trimming cost V 1 base and J 7 bases, with 20 bases left between them. CDR3 sequence: CASSQGSSSRRREQYF. The CDR3 DNA reads TGCGCCAGCAGCCAAGGTTCGTCCAGCCGACGTAGGGAGCAGTACTTC.

This clonotype came up a few times. The rearrangement joins TRBV5-1 to TRBJ2-3; 8 bases align to TRBD1. Germline V gives CDR1 SGHRS, CDR2 YFSETQ. The CDR3 covers 15 residues. V gave up 4 bases and J gave up 3 bases; unmatched junction bases: 7. The CDR3, as DNA: TGCGCCAGCAGCCCAGGAGACAGGGGTACAGATACGCAGTATTTT. Translated: CASSPGDRGTDTQYF. The variable domain in full, with the rest retrieved from reference TRBV5-1 and TRBJ2-3, is KAGVTQTPRYLIKTRGQQVTLSCSPISGHRSVSWYQQTPGQGLQFLFEYFSETQRNKGNFPGRFSGRQFSNSRSEMNVSTLELGDSALYLCASSPGDRGTDTQYFGPGTRLTVL.

This chain connects TRBV20-1 to TRBJ2-7; 12 bases align to TRBD2. The CDR3 extends over 15 amino acids. J lost 1 base, V lost 6 bases, and 7 bases had no gene match. Germline assignment: CDR1 DFQATT and CDR2 SNEGSKA (reference sequence). The CDR3 bases are TGCAGTGCCCCAGGCGGACTAGCGGGGTCCTACGAGCAGTACTTC. Protein: CSAPGGLAGSYEQYF.

The genes are TRBV27 and TRBJ2-3; D not resolved. Trimming cost V 0 bases and J 2 bases, with 12 bases left between them. Germline V gives CDR1 MNHEY, CDR2 SMNVEV (reference sequence). This CDR3 spans 16 amino acids. The CDR3 is CASSLSWGDHTDTQYF. DNA of the CDR3: TGTGCCAGCAGTTTATCCTGGGGTGATCACACAGATACGCAGTATTTT.

This clonotype was counted ten times or more. The rearrangement uses TRBV7-2 and TRBJ2-5, with a tentative D call TRBD2 (6 bases). The CDR3 sequence is 14 residues long. V was pared by 4 bases and J by 1 base, with 10 bases between. The germline CDR1 and CDR2 sequences are SGHTA and FQGNSA. The DNA of the CDR3 is TGTGCCAGCAGCTATGGGGGGTCCCAAGAGACCCAGTACTTC. Translation: CASSYGGSQETQYF.

This clonotype occurred many times. This chain connects TRBV4-1 to TRBJ2-7; 7 bases fit TRBD1. Per germline, CDR1 MGHRA and CDR2 YSYEKL. The CDR3 spans 13 residues. V was pared by 5 bases and J by 3 bases, with 4 bases of the junction left unmatched. The CDR3 loop reads CASSWDRNYEQYF. The CDR3, as DNA: TGCGCCAGCAGCTGGGACAGAAACTACGAGCAGTACTTC.